A single sample is the source of the 22 T cell receptor beta chains below, sequenced in a study of Ad26.COV2.S vaccination and SARS-CoV-2 variants. Method: immunoSEQ multiplex PCR; TCRdb's copy keeps in-frame clones and lacks some. The sample has around 340,000 clones; around 89% are singletons. The treatment was: 19 received Ad26.COV2.S at low or high dose, single or two shots; 5 received placebo; per-sample allocation not given. After the first vaccine or placebo injection, samples were drawn on day 63. The sample consisted of peripheral blood, taken in a trial of Ad26.COV2.S vaccine versus placebo. Every receptor here comes from a person between 18 and 60 years old who received the Ad26.COV2.S COVID-19 vaccine or a placebo.

The rearrangement uses TRBV18 and TRBJ2-5; tentative D call: TRBD1 (5 bases). CDR1 is KGHSH and CDR2 is LQKENI in the germline V gene. V gave up 2 bases and J gave up 5 bases, with 9 bases separating them. CDR3 length: 13 amino acids. Here the CDR3 DNA reads TGTGCCAGCTCACCAGACAGCAGGGAGACCCAGTACTTC. It translates to CASSPDSRETQYF.

V and J are TRBV19 and TRBJ1-1; tentatively, D is TRBD1 (6 bases). V dropped 7 bases and J dropped 1 base, with 13 bases sitting between them. The CDR3 totals 14 residues. From germline, CDR1 is LNHDA and CDR2 SQIVND (reference sequence). The CDR3 loop reads CASTPGAANTEAFF. The CDR3 DNA sequence: TGTGCCAGTACCCCAGGGGCGGCGAACACTGAAGCTTTCTTT.

This chain connects TRBV11-2 to TRBJ2-1; 8 nucleotides align to TRBD1. The germline CDR1 and CDR2 sequences are SGHAT and FQNNGV. The CDR3 covers 16 residues. Trimming took 7 bases from V and 2 from J; bases not matched to a gene: 10. CDR3 sequence: CASTYDRGQAYNEQFF. The CDR3 DNA follows: TGTGCCAGCACCTATGACAGGGGCCAAGCCTACAATGAGCAGTTCTTC.

The chain carries TRBV2 and TRBJ1-5; tentatively, D is TRBD1 (6 bases). There are 15 residues in the CDR3. Germline V gene lookup returns CDR1 SNHLY and CDR2 FYNNEI. Trimming removed 7 bases at V and 6 bases at J, with 19 bases between. This CDR3 reads CASKRDTLRIQPQHF. The CDR3 DNA is TGTGCCAGCAAGAGGGACACCCTAAGGATTCAGCCCCAGCATTTT.

The V call is TRBV5-1, the J call TRBJ2-1; 7 bases line up with TRBD1. The CDR3 spans 14 residues. CDR1 is SGHRS and CDR2 is YFSETQ in the germline V gene. The trim removed 3 bases at V and 2 bases at J, leaving 2 bases unmatched. CDR3 nucleotide sequence: TGCGCCAGCAGCTCCGACAGGGCCTACAATGAGCAGTTCTTC. Residues: CASSSDRAYNEQFF.

The V and J genes are TRBV4-3 and TRBJ2-7, with 8 bases lining up with TRBD2. The V gene end was trimmed by 0 bases and the J gene end by 4 bases; junction bases not matched to a gene: 8. The V gene's germline CDR1 is LGHNA and CDR2 YSLEER. This CDR3 spans 16 amino acids. DNA for the CDR3: TGCGCCAGCAGCCAAGAACCAGCGGGGGAAGGGTACGAGCAGTACTTC. This sequence encodes CASSQEPAGEGYEQYF.

The chain joins TRBV6-5 to TRBJ1-5; TRBD1 aligns across 8 bases. Germline trimming cut 5 bases from V and 5 bases from J; bases unmatched to any gene: 8. Per the germline V gene, CDR1 is MNHEY and CDR2 is SVGAGI. The CDR3 length is 15 residues. This chain's CDR3 is CASSRQGLGDQPQHF. CDR3 sequence (DNA): TGTGCCAGCAGTCGACAGGGGTTAGGGGATCAGCCCCAGCATTTT.

V is TRBV2 and J is TRBJ2-7; the match to TRBD2 covers 7 bases. Trimming at V came to 2 bases and at J to 7 bases, leaving 14 bases not matched to a gene. From germline, CDR1 is SNHLY and CDR2 FYNNEI. The length of the CDR3 is 16 residues. In DNA, the CDR3 is TGTGCCAGCAGTGAACCCAAAGCGGGAAATCTACGGGAGCAGTACTTC. Protein sequence: CASSEPKAGNLREQYF.

The J gene is TRBJ1-2, the V gene TRBV12-5, with 8 positions matching TRBD1. CDR3 size: 13 residues. V dropped 5 bases and J dropped 6; count of bases not matched to a gene: 5. Germline V gene data show CDR1 as LGHNT and CDR2 as FRNRAP. CDR3 sequence (DNA): TGTGCTAGTGGTCCAGGACAGGGCCATGGCTACACCTTC. Encoded protein: CASGPGQGHGYTF.

Only one count was recorded for this clone. The chain is built from TRBV7-2 and TRBJ2-7; no reliable D call. Germline CDR1 reads SGHTA; CDR2 reads FQGNSA. The CDR3 sequence is 13 residues long. V dropped 3 bases and J dropped 4 bases, with 10 bases sitting between them. DNA for the CDR3: TGTGCCAGCAGCTTTGTCGCACAATACGAGCAGTACTTC. This codes for CASSFVAQYEQYF.

V is TRBV18 and J is TRBJ2-7, with 10 bases lining up with TRBD1. The germline V gene encodes CDR1 KGHSH and CDR2 LQKENI. The CDR3 runs 15 residues. The J segment lost 6 bases and the V segment lost 1 base, leaving 6 bases of the junction unmatched. In DNA, the CDR3 is TGTGCCAGCTCACCACGGGGACAGGGGCCCAGCGAGCAGTACTTC. Protein product: CASSPRGQGPSEQYF.

This clone was observed once. The CDR3 DNA reads as TGTGCCAGCAGGTTTACTAGCGGTGGAGATACGCAGTATTTT. This gives the protein CASRFTSGGDTQYF. The chain combines TRBV7-2 with TRBJ2-3; 8 positions match TRBD2. The CDR3 spans 14 residues. Germline CDR1 and CDR2: SGHTA and FQGNSA. J gave up 5 bases and V 6 bases, and 7 bases lay outside the gene matches.

This clone came up once. The gene calls are TRBV10-1 and TRBJ2-1; 12 positions match TRBD2. Germline CDR1 WNHNN, CDR2 SYGVQD (reference sequence). The length of the CDR3 is 15 residues. J gave up 3 bases and V 8 bases, and 5 bases lay outside the gene matches. The CDR3 spells CASGPTSGGYNEQFF. The CDR3 DNA follows: TGCGCCAGCGGCCCGACTAGCGGGGGCTACAATGAGCAGTTCTTC.

This chain uses TRBV10-3 with TRBJ1-4; D uncertain. The V and J ends lost 6 bases and 4 bases respectively, with 9 bases between them. CDR3 length: 13 residues. CDR1 is ENHRY and CDR2 is SYGVKD in the germline V gene. The CDR3 DNA reads as TGTGCCATCAGCGCTTCCAATAATGAAAAACTGTTTTTT. Translated: CAISASNNEKLFF.

The chain links TRBV6-5 to TRBJ1-6; D remains unclear. Trimming cost V 6 bases and J 10 bases, with 16 bases left between them. Germline lookup yields CDR1 MNHEY and CDR2 SVGAGI. CDR3 length: 14 amino acids. CDR3 residues: CASRREIIRSPLHF. The CDR3 DNA follows: TGTGCCAGCAGAAGGGAGATCATTAGGTCACCCCTCCACTTT.

The rearrangement joins TRBV20-1 to TRBJ1-1, with D possibly being TRBD1 (6 bases). V was cut by 3 bases and J by 4 bases, with 15 bases left in between. The CDR3 spans 14 residues. Germline V lookup: CDR1 DFQATT, CDR2 SNEGSKA (reference sequence). The CDR3 here is CSASRGGRATEAFF. Here the CDR3 DNA reads TGCAGTGCTAGTCGTGGGGGGCGCGCCACTGAAGCTTTCTTT.

The V gene is TRBV28, the J gene TRBJ2-7; D possibly matches TRBD1 or TRBD2 (7 bases each). Germline V gene lookup returns CDR1 MDHEN and CDR2 SYDVKM. V was shortened by 3 bases and J by 1 base, with 10 bases between the two germline ends. The CDR3 spans 14 residues. The CDR3 sequence is CASSFRGGSYEQYF. For the CDR3, the DNA is TGTGCCAGCAGTTTCAGGGGGGGGTCCTACGAGCAGTACTTC.

The chain is built from TRBV10-1 and TRBJ1-6; D ambiguous. The ends were cut back, 3 bases at V and 6 bases at J, with 6 bases in the middle. The CDR3 consists of 13 residues. Germline CDR1 is WNHNN and CDR2 is SYGVQD (reference sequence). This CDR3 reads CASSEHSNSPLHF. The CDR3 DNA reads TGCGCCAGCAGTGAACACAGTAATTCACCCCTCCACTTT.

A remark on this clone: One end of the junction is discordant with germline, which a read error may explain. The chain links TRBV6-5 to TRBJ2-1; D is undetermined. Germline CDR1 reads MNHEY; CDR2 reads SVGAGI. CDR3 length equals 10 residues. CDR3 residues: CASGYNEQFF. CDR3 bases: TGTGCCAGCGGTTACAATGAGCAGTTCTTC.

The gene calls are TRBV6-1 and TRBJ1-4, with D maybe TRBD1 (6 bases). This CDR3 comprises 15 residues. Trimming removed 1 base from V and 5 bases from J, with 11 bases in between. The germline gives CDR1 MNHNS, CDR2 SASEGT. CDR3 protein: CASSEGPGANEKLFF. Here the CDR3 DNA reads TGTGCCAGCAGTGAAGGGCCAGGGGCAAATGAAAAACTGTTTTTT.

CDR3 sequence reads: CASSPTSGVYNEQFF. The CDR3 bases are TGTGCCAGCAGCCCCACTAGCGGAGTCTACAATGAGCAGTTCTTC. V usage is TRBV6-5 and J usage is TRBJ2-1, with 8 bases aligning to TRBD2. This CDR3 comprises 15 residues. In germline, CDR1 is MNHEY, CDR2 SVGAGI. V gave up 6 bases and J gave up 3 bases; unmatched junction bases: 7.

The V and J genes are TRBV5-6 and TRBJ1-1, with 8 bases fitting TRBD1. Losses at the gene ends were 3 bases for V and 6 bases for J; bases not matched to a gene: 4. CDR1 and CDR2 from the germline V gene are SGHDT and YYEEEE. The CDR3 runs 13 residues. In DNA form, the CDR3 reads TGTGCCAGCAGCTACGGGACAGGCCCTGAAGCTTTCTTT. It is translated as CASSYGTGPEAFF. The whole variable domain, filled in from reference TRBV5-6 and TRBJ1-1, reads DAGVTQSPTHLIKTRGQQVTLRCSPKSGHDTVSWYQQALGQGPQFIFQYYEEEERQRGNFPDRFSGHQFPNYSSELNVNALLLGDSALYLCASSYGTGPEAFFGQGTRLTVV.